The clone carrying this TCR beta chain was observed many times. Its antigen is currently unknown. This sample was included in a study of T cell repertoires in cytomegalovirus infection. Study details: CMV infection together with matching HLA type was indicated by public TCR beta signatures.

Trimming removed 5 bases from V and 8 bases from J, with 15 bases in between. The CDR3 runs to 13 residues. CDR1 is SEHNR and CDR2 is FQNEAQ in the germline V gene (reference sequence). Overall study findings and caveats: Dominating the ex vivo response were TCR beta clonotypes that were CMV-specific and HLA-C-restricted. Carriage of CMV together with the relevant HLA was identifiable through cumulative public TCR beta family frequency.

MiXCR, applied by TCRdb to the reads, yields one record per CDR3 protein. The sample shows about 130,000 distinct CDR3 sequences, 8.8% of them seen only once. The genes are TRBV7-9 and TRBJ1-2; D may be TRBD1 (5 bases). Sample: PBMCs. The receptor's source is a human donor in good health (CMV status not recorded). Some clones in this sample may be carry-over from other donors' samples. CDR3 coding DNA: TGTGCCAGCAGCCCCACAGGTTCAGGGGGCTACACCTTC. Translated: CASSPTGSGGYTF.